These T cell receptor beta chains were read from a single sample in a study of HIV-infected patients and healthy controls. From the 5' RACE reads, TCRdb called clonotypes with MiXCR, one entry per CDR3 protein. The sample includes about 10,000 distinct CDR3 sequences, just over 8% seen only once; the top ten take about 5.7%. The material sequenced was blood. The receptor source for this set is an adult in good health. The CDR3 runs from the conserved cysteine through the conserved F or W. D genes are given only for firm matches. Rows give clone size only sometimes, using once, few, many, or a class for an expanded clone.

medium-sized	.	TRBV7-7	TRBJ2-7	TGTGCCAGCAGCCCAACTCCACCCTCTTATGGATCTCCCCTCGAGCAGTACTTC	CASSPTPPSYGSPLEQYF
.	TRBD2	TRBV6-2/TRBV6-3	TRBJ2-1	TGTGCCAGCAGTTACTCCCCCGCGGGAGGGGTCTACAATGAGCAGTTCTTC	CASSYSPAGGVYNEQFF
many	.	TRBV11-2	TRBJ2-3	TGTGCCAGCAGCTTAGTTGGTAGCGGATCTAGCACAGATACGCAGTATTTT	CASSLVGSGSSTDTQYF
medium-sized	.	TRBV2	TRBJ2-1	TGTGCCAGCAGGGACGGCCGCGGAGGCTCCTACAATGAGCAGTTCTTC	CASRDGRGGSYNEQFF
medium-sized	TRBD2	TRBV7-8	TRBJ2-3	TGTGCCAGCAGCTTGGGACTAGCGGTACAGGATACGCAGTATTTT	CASSLGLAVQDTQYF
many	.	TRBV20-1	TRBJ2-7	TGCAGTGCTGTTCCCTTCCAGAACTCCTACGAGCAGTACTTC	CSAVPFQNSYEQYF
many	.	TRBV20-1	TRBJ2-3	TGCAGTGCCCCCCGGGGATATTTCACAGATACGCAGTATTTT	CSAPRGYFTDTQYF
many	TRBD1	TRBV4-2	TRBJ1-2	TGTGCCAGCAGCCAAGATCGGAGAAGGGGGCCCGAGGGTGGCTACACCTTC	CASSQDRRRGPEGGYTF
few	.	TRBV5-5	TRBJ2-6	TGTGCCAGCAGCTCCTTAAACAGGGCTGGGGCCAACGTCCTGACTTTC	CASSSLNRAGANVLTF
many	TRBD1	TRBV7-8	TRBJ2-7	TGTGCCAGCAGCCCGTACGGGACAGGGGGCGCAGAAGTCTACGAGCAGTACTTC	CASSPYGTGGAEVYEQYF
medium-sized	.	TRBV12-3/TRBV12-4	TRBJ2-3	TGTGCCAGCAGGCCTCTGGGACTTCGCACAGATACGCAGTATTTT	CASRPLGLRTDTQYF
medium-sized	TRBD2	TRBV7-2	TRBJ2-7	TGTGCCAGCAGCTTTACAGCGGGAGGGACCTACGAGCAGTACTTC	CASSFTAGGTYEQYF
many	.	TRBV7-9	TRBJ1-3	TGTGCCAGCAGCTCGACGGGACGCTCTGGAAACACCATATATTTT	CASSSTGRSGNTIYF
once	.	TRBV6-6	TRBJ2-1	TGTGCCAGCAGTTCGGTCCCGGGGGGCCACAATGAGCAGTTCTTC	CASSSVPGGHNEQFF
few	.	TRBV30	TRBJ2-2	TGTGCCTGGAGGGGGCATTTCACCGGGGAGCTGTTTTTT	CAWRGHFTGELFF
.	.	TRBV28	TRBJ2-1	TGTGCCAGCAACACTGGTGGAGGCCTCAATGAGCAGTTCTTC	CASNTGGGLNEQFF
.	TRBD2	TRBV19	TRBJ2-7	TGTGCCAGTAGCTTGGAGGGACTATCCTACGAGCAGTACTTC	CASSLEGLSYEQYF
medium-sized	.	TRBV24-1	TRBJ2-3	TGTGCCACCAGTTTCCACGCCGACACAGATACGCAGTATTTT	CATSFHADTDTQYF
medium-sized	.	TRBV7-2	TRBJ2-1	TGTGCCAGCAGTCCCTATCGGGGGATAGAATTGGGTGAGCAGTTCTTC	CASSPYRGIELGEQFF
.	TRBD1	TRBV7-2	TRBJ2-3	TGTGCCAGCAGCTTAGACAGGGGGATCACAGATACGCAGTATTTT	CASSLDRGITDTQYF
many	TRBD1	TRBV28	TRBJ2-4	TGTGCCAGCAGGCCACAGGGGAGCTTAGCCAAAAACATTCAGTACTTC	CASRPQGSLAKNIQYF
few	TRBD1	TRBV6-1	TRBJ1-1	TGTGCCAGCAGTGACCGGGACAGGGGCGCTTTCTTT	CASSDRDRGAFF
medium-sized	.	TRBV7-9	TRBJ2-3	TGTGCCAGCAGCACGGGCCCCGGTGATACGCAGTATTTT	CASSTGPGDTQYF
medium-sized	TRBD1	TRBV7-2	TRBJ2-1	TGTGCCAGCAGCTTAGGCCCCGGGACAGGGGGCGATGAGCAGTTCTTC	CASSLGPGTGGDEQFF
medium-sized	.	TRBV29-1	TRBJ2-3	TGCAGCGTACAGTTTAGCACAGATACGCAGTATTTT	CSVQFSTDTQYF
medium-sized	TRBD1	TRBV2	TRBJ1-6	TGTGCCAGCAGCCGTCGGACAGGGGGAGATTCACCCCTCCACTTT	CASSRRTGGDSPLHF